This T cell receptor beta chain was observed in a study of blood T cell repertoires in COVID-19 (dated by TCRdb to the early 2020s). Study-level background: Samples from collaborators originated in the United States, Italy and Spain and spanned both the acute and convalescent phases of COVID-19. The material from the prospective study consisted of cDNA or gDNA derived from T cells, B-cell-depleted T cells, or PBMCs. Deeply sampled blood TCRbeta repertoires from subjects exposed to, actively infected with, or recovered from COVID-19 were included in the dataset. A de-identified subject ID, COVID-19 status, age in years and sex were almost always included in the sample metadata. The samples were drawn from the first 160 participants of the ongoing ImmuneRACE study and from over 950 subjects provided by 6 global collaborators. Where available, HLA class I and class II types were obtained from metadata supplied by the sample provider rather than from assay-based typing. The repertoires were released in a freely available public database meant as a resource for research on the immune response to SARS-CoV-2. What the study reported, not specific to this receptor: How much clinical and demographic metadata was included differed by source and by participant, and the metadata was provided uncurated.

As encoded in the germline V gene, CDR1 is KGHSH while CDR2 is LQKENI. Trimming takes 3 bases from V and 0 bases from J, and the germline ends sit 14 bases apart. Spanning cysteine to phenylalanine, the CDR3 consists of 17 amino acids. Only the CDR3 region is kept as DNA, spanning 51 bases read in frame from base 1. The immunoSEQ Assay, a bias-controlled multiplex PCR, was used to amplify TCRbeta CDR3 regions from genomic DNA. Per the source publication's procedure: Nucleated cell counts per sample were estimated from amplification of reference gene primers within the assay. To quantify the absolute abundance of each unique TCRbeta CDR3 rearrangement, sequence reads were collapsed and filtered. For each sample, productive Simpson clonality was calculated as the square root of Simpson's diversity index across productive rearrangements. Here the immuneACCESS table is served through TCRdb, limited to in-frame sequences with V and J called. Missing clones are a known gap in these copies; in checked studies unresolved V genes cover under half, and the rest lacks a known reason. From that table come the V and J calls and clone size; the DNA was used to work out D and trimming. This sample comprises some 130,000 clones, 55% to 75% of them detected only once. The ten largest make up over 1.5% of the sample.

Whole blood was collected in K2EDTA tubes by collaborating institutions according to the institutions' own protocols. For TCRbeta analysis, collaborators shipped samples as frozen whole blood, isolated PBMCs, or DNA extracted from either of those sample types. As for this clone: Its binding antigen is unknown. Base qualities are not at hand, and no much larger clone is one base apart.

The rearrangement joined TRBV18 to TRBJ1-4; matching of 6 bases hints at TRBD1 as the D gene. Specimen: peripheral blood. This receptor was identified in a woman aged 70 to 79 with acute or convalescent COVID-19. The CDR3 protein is CASSPRGGKTTNEKLFF. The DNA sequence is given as TGTGCCAGCTCACCGCGAGGGGGAAAGACAACTAATGAAAAACTGTTTTTT.